This TCR beta chain derives from a study of T cell responses to AZD1222 COVID-19 vaccine. Findings and limits, study-wide: None of the repertoires were sampled until the peak T cell response had passed. Seropositivity was recorded at baseline in only a handful of AZD1222 recipients. Reportedly, nearly half the spike-specific TCRs target unmutated variant regions. Females outnumbered males among donors, who were mostly white British; clonal diversity was possibly underestimated.

Sequencing was performed with immunoSEQ multiplex PCR; in TCRdb, only in-frame clones are kept and a portion is missing. The profile shows 83,000 or so clones, 75% to 95% of them singletons. Trimming cost V 4 bases and J 1 base, with 8 bases left between them. Germline CDR1 reads SGHRS; CDR2 reads YFSETQ. The CDR3 totals 13 residues. A remark on this clone: The antigen is not known.

The material sequenced was peripheral blood, taken 28 days after the second AZD1222 dose. The origin of this receptor is an adult who received the AZD1222 COVID-19 vaccine. The J gene is TRBJ2-5, the V gene TRBV5-1; unclear D gene. CDR3 region: CASSARPQETQYF. In DNA, the CDR3 is TGCGCCAGCAGCGCCCGCCCCCAAGAGACCCAGTACTTC.